This TCR beta chain was captured by sequencing in a study of T cells after yellow fever vaccination. This clonotype was observed a few times. Antigen specificity is unknown. Study-wide results and limits: Contaminating bulk clonotypes could be abundant in FACS-sorted repertoires. A minor fraction of clonotypes spanned both CD4 and CD8 compartments.

In making TCR cDNA, 5'RACE template switching added a universal primer site and UMIs to it. TCRdb re-called the 5' RACE reads with MiXCR, one entry per CDR3 protein. The sample includes roughly 68,000 distinct CDR3 sequences, about 6% of them seen just once. The sample here was CD8+ T cells sorted from PBMCs, taken about 49 days after the first yellow fever vaccination. The source of this sequence is a man aged 18 to 29 who received the YFV17D yellow fever vaccine.

The CDR3 is CATETGIPDEQFF. The CDR3, as DNA: TGTGCCACAGAAACAGGGATCCCGGATGAGCAGTTCTTC. The chain carries TRBV6-2 or TRBV6-3 and TRBJ2-1, with D tentatively TRBD1 (6 bases). CDR1 is MNHEY and CDR2 is SVGEGT in the germline V gene. The ends were cut back, 10 bases at V and 8 bases at J, with 18 bases in the middle. The CDR3 has 13 amino acids.